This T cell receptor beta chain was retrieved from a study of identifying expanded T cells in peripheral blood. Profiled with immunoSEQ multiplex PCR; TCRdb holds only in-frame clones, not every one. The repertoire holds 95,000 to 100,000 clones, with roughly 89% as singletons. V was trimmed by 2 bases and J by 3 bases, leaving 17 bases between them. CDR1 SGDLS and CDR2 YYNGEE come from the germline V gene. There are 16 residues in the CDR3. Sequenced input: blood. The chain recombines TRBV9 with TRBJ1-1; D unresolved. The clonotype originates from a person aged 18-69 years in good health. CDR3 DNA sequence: TGTGCCAGCAGCGTCAGAAGAATAGGATGGGACACTGAAGCTTTCTTT. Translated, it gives CASSVRRIGWDTEAFF.